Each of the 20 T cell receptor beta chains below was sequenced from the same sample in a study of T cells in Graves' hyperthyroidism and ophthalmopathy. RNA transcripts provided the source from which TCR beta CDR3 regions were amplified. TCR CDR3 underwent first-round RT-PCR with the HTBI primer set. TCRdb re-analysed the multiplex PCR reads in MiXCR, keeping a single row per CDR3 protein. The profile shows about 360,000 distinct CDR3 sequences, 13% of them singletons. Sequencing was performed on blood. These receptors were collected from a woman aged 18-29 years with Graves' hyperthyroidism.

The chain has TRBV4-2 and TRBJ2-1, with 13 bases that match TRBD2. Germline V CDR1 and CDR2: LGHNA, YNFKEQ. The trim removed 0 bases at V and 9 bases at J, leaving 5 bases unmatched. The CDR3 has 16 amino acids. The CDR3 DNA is TGTGCCAGCAGCCAAGATTCACTAGCGGGAGGGGGTGAGCAGTTCTTC. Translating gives CASSQDSLAGGGEQFF.

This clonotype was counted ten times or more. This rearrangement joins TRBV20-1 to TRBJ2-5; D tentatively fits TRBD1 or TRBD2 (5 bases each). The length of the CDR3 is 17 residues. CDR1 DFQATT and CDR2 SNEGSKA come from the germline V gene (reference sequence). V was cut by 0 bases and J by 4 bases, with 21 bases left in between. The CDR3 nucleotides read TGCAGTGCTAGAGATTGGGACGTACCTAACGAGGGAGAGACCCAGTACTTC. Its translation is CSARDWDVPNEGETQYF.

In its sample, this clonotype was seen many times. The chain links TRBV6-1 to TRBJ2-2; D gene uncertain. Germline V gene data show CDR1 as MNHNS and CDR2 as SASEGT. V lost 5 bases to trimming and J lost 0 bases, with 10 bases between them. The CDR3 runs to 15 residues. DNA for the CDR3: TGTGCCAGCAGTCCCGGGTGGGCGAACACCGGGGAGCTGTTTTTT. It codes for CASSPGWANTGELFF.

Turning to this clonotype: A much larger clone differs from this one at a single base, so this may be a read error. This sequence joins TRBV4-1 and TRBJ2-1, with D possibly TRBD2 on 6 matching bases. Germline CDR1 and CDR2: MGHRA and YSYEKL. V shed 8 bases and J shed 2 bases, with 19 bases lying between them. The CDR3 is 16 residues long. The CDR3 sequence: CASLLGPGDTYNEQFF. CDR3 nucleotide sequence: TGCGCCAGCTTACTCGGGCCGGGGGATACCTACAATGAGCAGTTCTTC.

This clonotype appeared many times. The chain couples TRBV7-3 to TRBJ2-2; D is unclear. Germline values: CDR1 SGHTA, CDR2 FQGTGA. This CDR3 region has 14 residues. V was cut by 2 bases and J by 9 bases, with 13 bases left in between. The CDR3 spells CASSLSTSHRELFF. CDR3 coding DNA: TGTGCCAGCAGCTTATCGACAAGCCACCGGGAGCTGTTTTTT.

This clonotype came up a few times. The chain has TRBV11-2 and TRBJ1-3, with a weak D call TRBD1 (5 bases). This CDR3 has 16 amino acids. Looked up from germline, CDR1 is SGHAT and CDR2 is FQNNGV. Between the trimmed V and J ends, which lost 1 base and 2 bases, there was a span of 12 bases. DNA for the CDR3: TGTGCCAGCAGCTTAGGAATTGGGGCAGCTGGAAACACCATATATTTT. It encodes CASSLGIGAAGNTIYF.

CDR3 coding DNA: TGTGCCAGCAGCCAAGTTCGGAGGGGGGGCCACGAGCAGTACTTC. Protein: CASSQVRRGGHEQYF. The J gene is TRBJ2-7, the V gene TRBV3-1, with a tentative D call TRBD2 (7 bases). Germline V CDR1 and CDR2: LGHDT, YNNKEL (reference sequence). Trimming stripped 1 base from V and 5 bases from J, with 15 bases between. The CDR3 runs to 15 residues.

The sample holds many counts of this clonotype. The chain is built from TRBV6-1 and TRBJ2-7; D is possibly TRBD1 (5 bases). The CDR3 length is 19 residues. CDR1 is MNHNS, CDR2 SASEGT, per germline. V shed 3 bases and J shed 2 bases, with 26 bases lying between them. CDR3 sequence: CASSEAPLLPLDRTYEQYF. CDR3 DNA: TGTGCCAGCAGTGAGGCACCTCTTCTCCCTTTAGACAGAACCTACGAGCAGTACTTC.

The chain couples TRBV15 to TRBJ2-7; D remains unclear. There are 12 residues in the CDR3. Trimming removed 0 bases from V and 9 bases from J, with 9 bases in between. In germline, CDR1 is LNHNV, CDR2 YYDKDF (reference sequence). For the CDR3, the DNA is TGTGCCACCAGCAGAGATAGAAGCTCGCAGTACTTC. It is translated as CATSRDRSSQYF.

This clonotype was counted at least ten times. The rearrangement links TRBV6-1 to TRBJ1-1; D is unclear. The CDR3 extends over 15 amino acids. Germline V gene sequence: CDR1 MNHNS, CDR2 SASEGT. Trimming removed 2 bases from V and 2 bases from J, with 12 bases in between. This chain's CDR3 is CASSEPHGGNTEAFF. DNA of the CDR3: TGTGCCAGCAGTGAACCCCACGGAGGTAACACTGAAGCTTTCTTT.

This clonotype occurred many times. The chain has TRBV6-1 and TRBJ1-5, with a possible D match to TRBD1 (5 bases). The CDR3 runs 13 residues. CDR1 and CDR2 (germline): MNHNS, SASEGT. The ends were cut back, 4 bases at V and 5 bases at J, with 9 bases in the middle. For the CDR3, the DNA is TGTGCCAGCAGTGTAGGGGCGGATCAGCCCCAGCATTTT. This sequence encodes CASSVGADQPQHF.

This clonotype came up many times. The CDR3 bases are TGCAGTGCTAGAGATAGCAGGGGAACAGCAGATACGCAGTATTTT. It translates to CSARDSRGTADTQYF. The rearrangement links TRBV20-1 to TRBJ2-3, with D perhaps matching TRBD1 (6 bases). The CDR3 contains 15 residues. Per germline, CDR1 DFQATT and CDR2 SNEGSKA (reference sequence). Trimming left V 0 bases short and J 4 bases short, with 14 bases between.

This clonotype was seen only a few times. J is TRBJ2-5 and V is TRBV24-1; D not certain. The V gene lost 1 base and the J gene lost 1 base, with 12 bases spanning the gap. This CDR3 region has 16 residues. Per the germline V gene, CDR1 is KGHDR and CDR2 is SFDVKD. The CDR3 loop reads CATSDFLGSGQETQYF. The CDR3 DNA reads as TGTGCCACCAGTGATTTTCTTGGGTCCGGCCAAGAGACCCAGTACTTC.

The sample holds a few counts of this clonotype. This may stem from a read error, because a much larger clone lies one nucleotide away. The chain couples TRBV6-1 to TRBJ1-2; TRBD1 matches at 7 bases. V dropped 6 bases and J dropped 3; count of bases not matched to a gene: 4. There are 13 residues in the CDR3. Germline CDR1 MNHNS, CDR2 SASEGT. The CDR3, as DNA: TGTGCCAGCAGAGAACAGGGGTACTATGGCTACACCTTC. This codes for CASREQGYYGYTF.

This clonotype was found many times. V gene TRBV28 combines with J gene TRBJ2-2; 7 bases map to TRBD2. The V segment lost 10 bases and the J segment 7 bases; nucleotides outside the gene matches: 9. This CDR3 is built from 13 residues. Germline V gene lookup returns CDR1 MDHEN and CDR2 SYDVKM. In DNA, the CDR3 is TGTGCCACCAGGTGGGGGGGGAACGGGGAGCTGTTTTTT. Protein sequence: CATRWGGNGELFF.

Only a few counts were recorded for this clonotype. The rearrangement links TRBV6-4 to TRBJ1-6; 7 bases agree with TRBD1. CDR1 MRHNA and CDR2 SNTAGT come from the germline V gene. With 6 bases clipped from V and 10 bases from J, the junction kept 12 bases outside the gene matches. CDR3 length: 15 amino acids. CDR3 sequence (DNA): TGTGCCAGCAGGGGACAGCTCCTAGGGAGGTCACCCCTCCACTTT. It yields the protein CASRGQLLGRSPLHF.

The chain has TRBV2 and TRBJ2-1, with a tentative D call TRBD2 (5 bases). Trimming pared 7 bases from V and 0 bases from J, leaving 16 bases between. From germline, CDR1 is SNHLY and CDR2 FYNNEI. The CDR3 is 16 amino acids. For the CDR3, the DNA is TGTGCCAGCAAACGGGATGCTTTTTCCTCCTACAATGAGCAGTTCTTC. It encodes CASKRDAFSSYNEQFF.

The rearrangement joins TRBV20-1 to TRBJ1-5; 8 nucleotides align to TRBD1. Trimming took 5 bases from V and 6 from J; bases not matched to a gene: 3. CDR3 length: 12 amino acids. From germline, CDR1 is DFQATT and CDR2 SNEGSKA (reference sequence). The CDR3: CSALDRVQPQHF. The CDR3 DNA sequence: TGCAGTGCTTTGGACAGGGTTCAGCCCCAGCATTTT.

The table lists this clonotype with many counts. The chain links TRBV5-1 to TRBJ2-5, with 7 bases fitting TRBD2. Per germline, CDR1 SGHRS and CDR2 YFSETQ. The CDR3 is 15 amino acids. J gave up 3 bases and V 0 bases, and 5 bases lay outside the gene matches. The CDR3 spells CASSLVERDEETQYF. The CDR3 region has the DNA TGCGCCAGCAGCTTGGTCGAGCGGGACGAAGAGACCCAGTACTTC.

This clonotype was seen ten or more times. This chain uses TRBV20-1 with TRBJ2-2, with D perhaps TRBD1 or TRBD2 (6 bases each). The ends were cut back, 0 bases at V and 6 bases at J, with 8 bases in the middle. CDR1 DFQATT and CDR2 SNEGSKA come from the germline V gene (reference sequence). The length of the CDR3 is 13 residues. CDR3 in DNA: TGCAGTGCTAGAGAGGAGGGGGCCGGGGAGCTGTTTTTT. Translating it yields CSAREEGAGELFF.